This record looks at one T cell receptor (beta chain) sequence and its context. Its antigen has not been determined. No base qualities exist here, and no much larger clone lies one base off it. The CDR3 regions of human TCRbeta chains were analyzed by immunosequencing. Per the authors' processing: TCRs in the repertoires were compared against a reference library of SARS-CoV-2-specific TCRs that had been generated with the MIRA antigen-specificity platform. Breadth meant the fraction of unique TCRs that were SARS-CoV-2-associated, whereas depth meant the fraction of total T cells that were SARS-CoV-2-associated. Using the MIRA data, each spike-specific TCR was assigned both to the spike region to which the TCR was reactive and to a CD4 or CD8 class. Log10-transformed breadth and depth values were compared by one-way ANOVA with Sidak's multiple comparisons tests. Sourced from immuneACCESS, this table was stored by TCRdb with only in-frame sequences that have V and J called. A share of the clones is absent; for the studies checked, an unresolved V gene accounts for under half, and the remainder has no known explanation. For V, J and clone size, that table is used; D and trimming come from the DNA. Here the sample has 97,000 or so clones; 80% to 85% occur a single time. The leading ten clones occupy 15% to 20% of the sample.

The CDR3 measures 14 amino acids from cysteine to phenylalanine. Only the CDR3 DNA is retained, 42 bases long and in frame from the first base. Trimming costs V 5 bases and J 5 bases, and their ends lie 15 bases apart. The germline V gene sets CDR1 to SGHVS and CDR2 to FQNEAQ. The sample originates from a study of T cell responses to AZD1222 COVID-19 vaccine (dated by TCRdb to the early 2020s). Broadly, across the study: AZD1222 recipients given second doses at about 4 weeks or at about 12 weeks were pooled, since spike-specific TCR depth and breadth were not found to differ between the two schedules. TCR sequencing covered approximately 230 trial participants: 200 to 220 given two doses of AZD1222 and some 25 given two doses of MenACWY control vaccine. Trial participants were enrolled by age into 18-55, 56-69 and 70-plus year subgroups, with 148, 28 and 57 TCR-sequenced participants respectively.

What the study reported, not specific to this receptor: Epitopes outside the regions mutated in the B.1.351 and B.1.1.7 variants were reportedly recognized by nearly half of the unique spike-specific TCRs. CD4 TCRs associated with the vaccine covered the entire spike protein, and the dominant responses were in regions 160-218 and 743-854. In the small 56-69-year group, the increase in depth fell short of significance, most likely because of low power. Most participants were white British and females outnumbered males, and the authors suggested that clonal diversity may have been underestimated. Because no day 14 peak-response samples were available, repertoires were characterized only after the peak T cell response. Conclusions about previously exposed vaccinees are limited because only a handful of AZD1222 recipients were SARS-CoV-2 seropositive at baseline. Spike-specific TCR breadth and depth rose significantly after two AZD1222 doses compared with day 0 and with MenACWY recipients.

In light of the paper, this sample's time point label describes: baseline before first vaccination. Vaccinee samples were obtained from the UK trials COV001 and COV002, which included a single-blind randomized controlled phase 2/3 trial of AZD1222 (ChAdOx1 nCoV-19) in healthy adults. For TCRbeta chain sequencing, PBMC samples were collected from trial participants at day 0 and at day 28 after the second dose. Rearrangement joined TRBV7-8 to TRBJ2-5; a tentative D call is TRBD2 (5 bases match). Material: peripheral blood, obtained on day 0 of AZD1222 vaccination. The origin of this receptor is an adult in good health. The DNA sequence reads TGTGCCAGCAGCCAACAACTAGGAATGGAGACCCAGTACTTC. Translated, this is CASSQQLGMETQYF.